Below are 27 T cell receptor beta chains sequenced from a single sample in a study of cytomegalovirus exposure and HLA in healthy donors. PCR was performed using 60 Vbeta and 13 Jbeta primers. The assay was immunoSEQ multiplex PCR, and TCRdb's table has in-frame clones only and misses some. The sample lists about 76,000 clones, 79% occurring once. Sequenced material: PBMCs. These receptors came from a man aged 30-40 years in good health and CMV-seronegative.

Here the CDR3 reads CASSPRRSAEAFF. CDR3 DNA: TGTGCCAGCAGCCCCCGCCGAAGCGCTGAAGCTTTCTTT. The chain joins TRBV9 to TRBJ1-1; D is uncertain. CDR3 length: 13 residues. Germline CDR1 reads SGDLS; CDR2 reads YYNGEE. The V end was cut by 4 bases, the J end by 6 bases, with 13 bases between. The whole variable domain, remainder taken from reference TRBV9 and TRBJ1-1, is DSGVTQTPKHLITATGQRVTLRCSPRSGDLSVYWYQQSLDQGLQFLIQYYNGEERAKGNILERFSAQQFPDLHSELNLSSLELGDSALYFCASSPRRSAEAFFGQGTRLTVV.

The chain carries TRBV7-6 and TRBJ2-3; D remains unclear. The CDR3 length is 15 residues. V lost 0 bases and J 2 bases, leaving 9 bases between the germline ends. Germline CDR1 SGHVS, CDR2 FNYEAQ. CDR3 protein: CASSLAPTDTDTQYF. In DNA, the CDR3 is TGTGCCAGCAGCTTAGCCCCCACAGACACAGATACGCAGTATTTT.

The J gene is TRBJ2-1, the V gene TRBV9, with 12 bases fitting TRBD1. V shed 4 bases and J 6 bases; nucleotides not matched to a gene: 8. CDR3 length: 16 residues. Germline CDR1 reads SGDLS; CDR2 reads YYNGEE. DNA of the CDR3: TGTGCCAGCAGCTCAGTAGGGACAGGGGGCCTCAATGAGCAGTTCTTC. This encodes CASSSVGTGGLNEQFF.

The genes are TRBV29-1 and TRBJ2-7, with D unclear. This CDR3 contains 10 residues. Germline CDR1 SQVTM, CDR2 ANQGSEA. In DNA, the CDR3 is TGCATGCGATCCGTCTACGAGCAGTACTTC. It translates to CMRSVYEQYF.

The chain couples TRBV19 to TRBJ2-2; 7 bases are a match to TRBD2. Germline V lookup: CDR1 LNHDA, CDR2 SQIVND (reference sequence). This CDR3 spans 14 amino acids. V was clipped by 9 bases and J by 6 bases; unmatched bases: 10. CDR3 sequence (DNA): TGTGCCAGCCCCTCGCGGGAGAATGCCGGGGAGCTGTTTTTT. It yields the protein CASPSRENAGELFF.

The rearrangement uses TRBV11-2 and TRBJ1-5, with a possible D match to TRBD1 (5 bases). Between the trimmed V and J ends, which lost 5 bases and 1 base, there was a span of 12 bases. CDR1 SGHAT and CDR2 FQNNGV come from the germline V gene. The CDR3 is made up of 15 amino acids. The CDR3 bases are TGTGCCAGCAGCCTGGACAACGCCAGCAATCAGCCCCAGCATTTT. This gives the protein CASSLDNASNQPQHF.

This clone has only one observation. The chain joins TRBV4-3 to TRBJ2-1; a possible D gene is TRBD2 (6 bases). The CDR3 is made up of 15 amino acids. Trimming took off 0 bases at V and 4 bases at J, with 10 bases between the two ends. Germline values: CDR1 LGHNA, CDR2 YSLEER. CDR3 DNA sequence: TGCGCCAGCAGCCAAGAAATAGCGGTATACAATGAGCAGTTCTTC. Its protein is CASSQEIAVYNEQFF.

The chain joins TRBV15 to TRBJ2-6; D not resolved. This CDR3 is 13 amino acids long. Trimming pared 7 bases from V and 0 bases from J, leaving 4 bases between. From germline, CDR1 is LNHNV and CDR2 YYDKDF (reference sequence). CDR3 in DNA: TGTGCCACCAAATACTCTGGGGCCAACGTCCTGACTTTC. It is translated as CATKYSGANVLTF.

This clone appeared a single time. DNA for the CDR3: TGTGCCAGCAGCCAAGAGAGAGCCCGCCGGGCTTTCTTT. It is translated as CASSQERARRAFF. The chain uses TRBV4-2 and TRBJ1-1; D uncertain. The CDR3 extends over 13 amino acids. Germline V gene data show CDR1 as LGHNA and CDR2 as YNFKEQ. V was cut by 0 bases and J by 11 bases, with 13 bases left in between.

The rearrangement links TRBV28 to TRBJ2-3, with D possibly TRBD2 on 6 matching bases. There are 15 residues in the CDR3. Germline CDR1 reads MDHEN; CDR2 reads SYDVKM. The ends were cut back, 6 bases at V and 2 bases at J, with 15 bases in the middle. CDR3 sequence reads: CASRRDPANTDTQYF. The CDR3 DNA follows: TGTGCCAGCAGGCGGGACCCTGCTAACACAGATACGCAGTATTTT.

This chain uses TRBV7-2 with TRBJ2-7; 7 bases map to TRBD1. Germline CDR1 is SGHTA and CDR2 is FQGNSA. Trimming took 3 bases from V and 1 from J; bases not matched to a gene: 9. This CDR3 is built from 16 residues. The CDR3 DNA reads TGTGCCAGCAGCTTGAGCACAACAGGGGCATCCTACGAGCAGTACTTC. Residues: CASSLSTTGASYEQYF.

The rearrangement uses TRBV19 and TRBJ1-4; D gene unclear. Germline CDR1 reads LNHDA; CDR2 reads SQIVND (reference sequence). This CDR3 comprises 12 residues. V shed 3 bases and J shed 7 bases, with 6 bases lying between them. The DNA for the CDR3 is TGTGCCAGTAGTATGGGGAGTGAAAAACTGTTTTTT. It yields the protein CASSMGSEKLFF.

The genes are TRBV7-9 and TRBJ2-4, with 10 positions matching TRBD1. The V gene end was trimmed by 3 bases and the J gene end by 0 bases; junction bases not matched to a gene: 8. From germline, CDR1 is SEHNR and CDR2 FQNEAQ (reference sequence). This CDR3 has 18 amino acids. For the CDR3, the DNA is TGTGCCAGCAGCTTGGGGACAGGGGCCCCGATAGCCAAAAACATTCAGTACTTC. The encoded protein is CASSLGTGAPIAKNIQYF.

V usage is TRBV5-1 and J usage is TRBJ2-3, with D possibly matching TRBD2 (5 bases). Germline assignment: CDR1 SGHRS and CDR2 YFSETQ. The V end was cut by 3 bases, the J end by 3 bases, with 8 bases between. The CDR3 contains 13 residues. CDR3 DNA sequence: TGCGCCAGCAGCTGGGAGACGACAGATACGCAGTATTTT. Its protein is CASSWETTDTQYF.

V usage is TRBV28 and J usage is TRBJ2-7, with 10 bases lining up with TRBD1. The CDR3 length is 14 residues. Germline V gene data show CDR1 as MDHEN and CDR2 as SYDVKM. Trimming at V came to 8 bases and at J to 4 bases, leaving 8 bases not matched to a gene. In nucleotides, the CDR3 is TGTGCCAGCCGCATAGGGGGACAGGGGTACGAGCAGTACTTC. This codes for CASRIGGQGYEQYF.

The chain joins TRBV15 to TRBJ2-7; D remains unclear. Germline CDR1 and CDR2: LNHNV and YYDKDF (reference sequence). V was pared by 8 bases and J by 5 bases, with 19 bases between. This CDR3 spans 14 amino acids. The CDR3 bases are TGTGCCACCCGATTAGATATCTCACGGGACGAGCAGTACTTC. Encoded protein: CATRLDISRDEQYF.

This clone has only one observation. The gene calls are TRBV2 and TRBJ2-4, with TRBD1 as a possible D gene (5 bases). CDR3 length equals 15 residues. Germline values: CDR1 SNHLY, CDR2 FYNNEI. V was pared by 5 bases and J by 1 base, with 12 bases between. The DNA for the CDR3 is TGTGCCAGCAGTTCTCCAGGGTCGGCCAAAAACATTCAGTACTTC. This sequence encodes CASSSPGSAKNIQYF.

The CDR3 sequence is CASSQGRLGTEAFF. The CDR3 region has the DNA TGCGCCAGCAGCCAAGGGCGACTTGGCACTGAAGCTTTCTTT. This chain uses TRBV4-1 with TRBJ1-1, with D unresolved. Germline V gene sequence: CDR1 MGHRA, CDR2 YSYEKL. V lost 1 base and J 4 bases, leaving 10 bases between the germline ends. The CDR3 covers 14 residues.

The chain recombines TRBV9 with TRBJ1-1; D remains unclear. Trimming cost V 4 bases and J 7 bases, with 17 bases left between them. Germline loops: CDR1 SGDLS, CDR2 YYNGEE. This CDR3 comprises 14 residues. The CDR3 loop reads CASSSQIHRGEAFF. The CDR3 DNA follows: TGTGCCAGCAGCTCGCAGATACACCGGGGTGAAGCTTTCTTT.

V usage is TRBV4-1 and J usage is TRBJ2-2; a possible D gene is TRBD2 (6 bases). V was cut by 4 bases and J by 2 bases, with 11 bases left in between. Germline V gene data show CDR1 as MGHRA and CDR2 as YSYEKL. This CDR3 contains 15 residues. CDR3 loop: CASSPGTFNTGELFF. The CDR3 bases are TGCGCCAGCAGCCCCGGGACTTTTAACACCGGGGAGCTGTTTTTT.

About this clone itself: This sample includes further DNA sequences coding for the same CDR3. V gene TRBV2 combines with J gene TRBJ2-5; TRBD1 matches 7 bases. The CDR3 runs 11 residues. Per the germline V gene, CDR1 is SNHLY and CDR2 is FYNNEI. Germline trimming cut 7 bases from V and 6 bases from J; bases unmatched to any gene: 2. The CDR3 nucleotides are TGTGCCAGCACAGGGGGACAGACCCAGTACTTC. The encoded protein is CASTGGQTQYF. The entire variable domain, with the rest obtained from reference TRBV2 and TRBJ2-5, is as follows: EPEVTQTPSHQVTQMGQEVILRCVPISNHLYFYWYRQILGQKVEFLVSFYNNEISEKSEIFDDQFSVERPDGSNFTLKIRSTKLEDSAMYFCASTGGQTQYFGPGTRLLVL.

The CDR3 reads CASSQEIFYSNQPQHF. In DNA form, the CDR3 reads TGCGCCAGCAGCCAAGAAATATTCTATAGCAATCAGCCCCAGCATTTT. This chain uses TRBV4-1 with TRBJ1-5, with D hard to call. Between the trimmed V and J ends, which lost 0 bases and 0 bases, there was a span of 9 bases. The CDR3 loop spans 16 amino acids. Germline V gene lookup returns CDR1 MGHRA and CDR2 YSYEKL.

This chain connects TRBV7-2 to TRBJ2-5, with D hard to call. V lost 4 bases and J lost 2, with 8 bases in between. Looked up from germline, CDR1 is SGHTA and CDR2 is FQGNSA. The CDR3 extends over 13 amino acids. Here the CDR3 reads CASSWRLQETQYF. CDR3 coding DNA: TGTGCCAGCAGCTGGCGGTTACAAGAGACCCAGTACTTC.

The chain employs TRBV4-2 and TRBJ2-7; 10 bases align to TRBD2. CDR1 and CDR2 from the germline V gene are LGHNA and YNFKEQ. V lost 2 bases, J lost 1 base, and 8 bases stayed unmatched. This CDR3 has 17 amino acids. The CDR3 region has the DNA TGTGCCAGCAGCCAAAAAACCACGGGACTAGCGTCCTACGAGCAGTACTTC. Translating it yields CASSQKTTGLASYEQYF.

J is TRBJ1-2 and V is TRBV7-9, with unresolved D. The germline gives CDR1 SEHNR, CDR2 FQNEAQ (reference sequence). V lost 1 base and J 7 bases, leaving 13 bases between the germline ends. The CDR3 totals 14 residues. DNA for the CDR3: TGTGCCAGCAGCTTAGAGGTAGCCCTCCCTGGCTACACCTTC. It codes for CASSLEVALPGYTF.

This clone has more than one count but fewer than ten. The J gene is TRBJ1-5, the V gene TRBV29-1; D is perhaps TRBD1 (6 bases). CDR3 length: 13 residues. Germline V gene data show CDR1 as SQVTM and CDR2 as ANQGSEA. V gave up 4 bases and J gave up 4 bases, with 11 bases separating them. The CDR3, as DNA: TGCAGCGTTGGAGGGGGATGGAATCAGCCCCAGCATTTT. Protein product: CSVGGGWNQPQHF.

The V gene is TRBV6-5, the J gene TRBJ2-7, with TRBD1 matching 7 bases. V lost 5 bases and J lost 2; bases outside the gene matches: 6. CDR3 length: 14 residues. Germline-derived CDR1 and CDR2 are MNHEY and SVGAGI. This CDR3 reads CASSRGQDPYEQYF. CDR3 nucleotide sequence: TGTGCCAGCAGTCGAGGACAGGACCCCTACGAGCAGTACTTC.